Reported below is one T cell receptor beta chain. No antigen is known for it. The source of the sample is a study of graft-versus-host responses after intestinal transplantation. Study as a whole: The recipients all started with anti-thymocyte globulin induction and then took tacrolimus and steroids for about three years.

Study-level findings and limits: GvH clones were identified in recipient marrow, with some first appearing in ileum or blood.

Sequencing was performed with immunoSEQ multiplex PCR; in TCRdb, only in-frame clones are kept and a portion is missing. The sample has some 96,000 clones; about 90% are singletons. The CDR3 covers 14 residues. Trimming shortened V by 3 bases and J by 2 bases, and 11 bases separated the two germline ends. From germline, CDR1 is MNHEY and CDR2 SMNVEV (reference sequence). The TCR comes from a human donor who was the organ donor for an intestinal transplant. Sample: unstimulated CD4+ T cells sorted from spleen or lymph node cells, taken before transplant. J is TRBJ2-7 and V is TRBV27; a weak D match, TRBD1 (6 bases). The CDR3 sequence is CASSFLPGAYEQYF. In DNA form, the CDR3 reads TGTGCCAGCAGTTTCCTCCCAGGGGCCTACGAGCAGTACTTC.